This TCR beta chain was profiled in a study of blood T cell repertoires in COVID-19. Looking at the study overall: PBMCs, B-cell-depleted T cells, or T cells were the source of the cDNA or gDNA that made up the material.

V gave up 2 bases and J gave up 2 bases; unmatched junction bases: 12. Germline assignment: CDR1 SGHTA and CDR2 FQGNSA. CDR3 length: 18 residues. The method was immunoSEQ multiplex PCR; TCRdb's version includes in-frame clones alone and lacks a portion of them. The sample records roughly 180,000 clones, 82% being singletons. The chain recombines TRBV7-2 with TRBJ2-1; 7 bases match TRBD2. Sequencing used peripheral blood. The clonotype was recovered from a woman of 80 years or more with active or convalescent COVID-19. As DNA, the CDR3 is TGTGCCAGCAGCTTAAGGAGTAGCGGGCTTAACCCCTACAATGAGCAGTTCTTC. It specifies CASSLRSSGLNPYNEQFF.